Below, 8 T cell receptor beta chains from the same sample are listed, as sequenced in a study of PD-1 blockade in classical Hodgkin lymphoma. Every patient was affected by relapse after autologous stem cell transplantation, while exposure to brentuximab vedotin was not uniform. Using immunoSEQ multiplex PCR, the repertoire was profiled, and TCRdb retains in-frame clones only, with some absent. The sample lists 45,000 to 55,000 clones, 73% seen once, with approximately 15% in the top ten. The sample here was peripheral blood mononuclear cells (PBMCs), taken before the second cycle of nivolumab. All receptors derive from a human donor with classical Hodgkin lymphoma.

V gene TRBV25-1 combines with J gene TRBJ1-2, with D uncertain. Germline CDR1 and CDR2: MGHDK and SYGVNS. The CDR3 loop spans 15 amino acids. V lost 10 bases and J lost 7, with 25 bases in between. CDR3 nucleotides: TGTGCCACAGAATCTCGGGGTTGGTCGTCTGCTGGCTACACCTTC. This sequence encodes CATESRGWSSAGYTF.

The CDR3 region has the DNA TGTGCCAGCAGCTTAGTCGGGGGGGCCCATGAAGCTTTCTTT. This gives the protein CASSLVGGAHEAFF. V gene TRBV7-9 combines with J gene TRBJ1-1, with D possibly TRBD1 on 6 matching bases. This CDR3 spans 14 amino acids. Trimming left V 1 base short and J 7 bases short, with 13 bases between. Germline loops: CDR1 SEHNR, CDR2 FQNEAQ (reference sequence).

The CDR3 coding sequence is TGTGCCAGCAGTGCCCAAGGGAACACCATATATTTT. Protein: CASSAQGNTIYF. This chain links TRBV6-6 with TRBJ1-3; D unresolved. The CDR3 totals 12 residues. Per the germline V gene, CDR1 is MNHNY and CDR2 is SVGAGI (reference sequence). V lost 5 bases and J lost 7, with 9 bases in between.

The rearrangement uses TRBV19 and TRBJ2-2; D not resolved. The germline V gene has CDR1 LNHDA and CDR2 SQIVND (reference sequence). V lost 3 bases to trimming and J lost 0 bases, with 11 bases between them. The CDR3 runs 16 residues. This CDR3 is CASSMMGRPNTGELFF. CDR3 DNA sequence: TGTGCCAGTAGTATGATGGGCAGACCGAACACCGGGGAGCTGTTTTTT.

The rearrangement links TRBV7-3 to TRBJ2-2, with 7 bases aligning to TRBD2. V was pared by 5 bases and J by 8 bases, with 14 bases of the junction left unmatched. Per the germline V gene, CDR1 is SGHTA and CDR2 is FQGTGA. The CDR3 length is 16 residues. DNA of the CDR3: TGTGCCAGCAGCCTGATGGGAGGGCCCCTAGAGGGGGAGCTGTTTTTT. Translated, it gives CASSLMGGPLEGELFF.

This clone was recorded a few times. The chain carries TRBV30 and TRBJ1-2, with D uncertain. V lost 2 bases, J lost 8 bases, and 18 bases lay in between. Looked up from germline, CDR1 is GTSNPN and CDR2 is SVGIG (reference sequence). The CDR3 totals 14 residues. Here the CDR3 DNA reads TGTGCCTGGAGTAAAGGTGGATCTACGGGGGGCTACACCTTC. It codes for CAWSKGGSTGGYTF.

This chain joins TRBV6-6 and TRBJ2-2; D is tentatively TRBD1 or TRBD2 (5 bases each). Between the trimmed V and J ends, which lost 8 bases and 8 bases, there was a span of 9 bases. This CDR3 spans 11 amino acids. From germline, CDR1 is MNHNY and CDR2 SVGAGI (reference sequence). The DNA of the CDR3 is TGTGCCAGCTGGGACCTGGGGGAGCTGTTTTTT. The encoded protein is CASWDLGELFF.

The gene calls are TRBV6-5 and TRBJ2-2; D gene uncertain. Germline assignment: CDR1 MNHEY and CDR2 SVGAGI. CDR3 length equals 12 residues. V lost 6 bases and J lost 6, with 8 bases in between. The CDR3 DNA is TGTGCCAGCAGCACCAGAGCCGGGGAGCTGTTTTTT. Translating it yields CASSTRAGELFF.